This TCR beta chain was recovered during a study of blood T cells in healthy people across ages. Study findings and constraints: Those diversity estimates obtained from one million T cells were thought to be underestimates.

A J-beta primer mix and a sample-barcoded 5' primer were used in a second PCR of roughly 6 to 12 cycles. Each CDR3 protein is one row after TCRdb ran MiXCR on the 5' RACE reads. The table lists approximately 1,100,000 distinct CDR3 sequences, more than 35% of them singletons. Concerning this clonotype itself: The target antigen is unknown.

All donors came from Russia, were Caucasian and healthy, and spanned ages 6 to 90. Isolation of PBMCs gave at least 7 million cells per sample. Germline V gene sequence: CDR1 DFQATT, CDR2 SNEGSKA (reference sequence). CDR3 length equals 15 residues. The germline V and J ends were trimmed by 6 bases and 4 bases, with 21 bases remaining between them. Sequenced material: blood. The rearrangement links TRBV20-1 to TRBJ2-5; tentative D call: TRBD2 (5 bases). This clonotype was obtained from a woman aged 60-70 years in good health. This chain's CDR3 is CSAKLGEGVGETQYF. The CDR3 DNA reads TGCAGTGCCAAACTCGGAGAGGGTGTAGGAGAGACCCAGTACTTC.